The 10 T cell receptor beta chains below were found in one sample sequenced in a study of T cells in Graves' hyperthyroidism and ophthalmopathy. Authors of the study amplified TCR beta CDR3 regions from RNA transcripts. First-round RT-PCR targeting the TCR CDR3 was performed with the HTBI primer set. TCRdb re-analysed the multiplex PCR reads in MiXCR, keeping a single row per CDR3 protein. This repertoire shows 37,000 or so distinct CDR3 sequences, 40% to 65% found once; its top ten account for 15% to 20%. The sequenced material came from blood. Source of these receptors: a middle-aged man with Graves' ophthalmopathy.

The J gene is TRBJ2-1, the V gene TRBV7-6, with 10 bases matching TRBD2. The germline CDR1 and CDR2 sequences are SGHVS and FNYEAQ. The CDR3 is 13 residues long. Trimming at V came to 6 bases and at J to 4 bases, leaving 0 bases not matched to a gene. CDR3 nucleotides: TGTGCCAGCAGACTAGCGGGATACAATGAGCAGTTCTTC. It specifies CASRLAGYNEQFF. Drawing the rest from reference TRBV7-6 and TRBJ2-1, the complete variable domain is GAGVSQSPRYKVTKRGQDVALRCDPISGHVSLYWYRQALGQGPEFLTYFNYEAQQDKSGLPNDRFSAERPEGSISTLTIQRTEQRDSAMYRCASRLAGYNEQFFGPGTRLTVL.

There are a few counts of this clonotype. The chain uses TRBV7-9 and TRBJ2-1; 13 bases map to TRBD2. V trimming: 4 bases; J trimming: 7 bases; junction bases outside the gene matches: 4. The germline V gene encodes CDR1 SEHNR and CDR2 FQNEAQ (reference sequence). The CDR3 extends over 15 amino acids. The CDR3 loop reads CASSWTSGRGNEQFF. The CDR3 bases are TGTGCCAGCAGCTGGACTAGCGGGAGAGGAAATGAGCAGTTCTTC.

In its sample, this clonotype was seen a few times. The CDR3 sequence: CASSLYAGQYF. The CDR3 region has the DNA TGTGCCAGCAGTTTATATGCGGGACAGTACTTC. V usage is TRBV27 and J usage is TRBJ2-7, with D possibly matching TRBD2 (6 bases). Germline values: CDR1 MNHEY, CDR2 SMNVEV (reference sequence). V shed 1 base and J shed 10 bases, with 8 bases lying between them. This CDR3 is 11 amino acids long.

Details on this clonotype: One end of the junction varies from germline; a read error may be responsible. The rearrangement joins TRBV6-6 to TRBJ2-2; maybe TRBD1 (7 bases). CDR3 length equals 10 residues. Germline CDR1 reads MNHNY; CDR2 reads SVGAGI (reference sequence). The CDR3: CASSSGDSTF. As DNA, the CDR3 is TGTGCCAGCAGTTCGGGGGACAGCACTTTT.

This clonotype was detected many times. This chain uses TRBV19 with TRBJ2-7; D not resolved. The length of the CDR3 is 13 residues. Germline CDR1 LNHDA, CDR2 SQIVND (reference sequence). Trimming removed 4 bases from V and 3 bases from J, with 10 bases in between. CDR3 amino acids: CASSTMDGYEQYF. The CDR3 nucleotides are TGTGCCAGTAGTACTATGGACGGCTACGAGCAGTACTTC.

V gene TRBV7-9 combines with J gene TRBJ2-7, with 11 bases that match TRBD2. Germline loops: CDR1 SEHNR, CDR2 FQNEAQ (reference sequence). V gave up 7 bases and J gave up 3 bases; unmatched junction bases: 5. The length of the CDR3 is 14 residues. The CDR3 sequence: CASTGTSGRYEQYF. Here the CDR3 DNA reads TGTGCCAGCACCGGGACTAGCGGCCGCTACGAGCAGTACTTC.

The chain joins TRBV20-1 to TRBJ2-7, with unresolved D. Trimming shortened V by 4 bases and J by 2 bases, and 15 bases separated the two germline ends. Germline V CDR1 and CDR2: DFQATT, SNEGSKA (reference sequence). The CDR3 consists of 14 residues. The CDR3 DNA reads as TGCAGTGCTAATATGGCTCCGACACCCTACGAGCAGTACTTC. Its protein product is CSANMAPTPYEQYF.

By its share, this clonotype is medium-sized (0.01 to 0.1%). The chain uses TRBV10-3 and TRBJ2-3; D is possibly TRBD2 (6 bases). The CDR3 is 13 amino acids. V was trimmed by 6 bases and J by 4 bases, leaving 11 bases between them. Germline loops: CDR1 ENHRY, CDR2 SYGVKD. Written as DNA, the CDR3 is TGTGCCATCAGGGCCAGGGAGGCAGATACGCAGTATTTT. It specifies CAIRAREADTQYF.

This clonotype was counted at least ten times. CDR3 sequence: CASSFSRGREQFF. CDR3 nucleotide sequence: TGTGCCAGCAGCTTCTCCAGGGGCAGGGAGCAGTTCTTC. The chain employs TRBV7-3 and TRBJ2-1; possible D gene TRBD1, 6 bases. The germline V gene encodes CDR1 SGHTA and CDR2 FQGTGA. The CDR3 spans 13 residues. V dropped 3 bases and J dropped 10 bases, with 13 bases sitting between them.

As regards this clonotype: A read error is possible here, since a much larger clone lies one base away. The rearrangement uses TRBV6-1 and TRBJ2-7, with 9 bases lining up with TRBD2. V gave up 11 bases and J gave up 0 bases; unmatched junction bases: 2. This CDR3 has 12 amino acids. The germline CDR1 and CDR2 sequences are MNHNS and SASEGT. Here the CDR3 reads CAGGGDSYEQYF. The CDR3 nucleotides are TGTGCCGGCGGGGGGGACTCCTACGAGCAGTACTTC.